This TCR beta chain was obtained from a study of T cell responses to AZD1222 COVID-19 vaccine. Study conclusions and caveats: Along spike, vaccine-associated CD4 TCRs were found throughout, with dominance at 160-218 and 743-854. It should be noted that donors were predominantly white British and more often female, and clonal diversity was possibly underestimated.

The repertoire was sequenced with immunoSEQ multiplex PCR; TCRdb's copy has only in-frame clones and lacks some. The table records 150,000 or so clones, 70% to 90% of them present only once. The CDR3 covers 12 residues. Trimming pared 3 bases from V and 6 bases from J, leaving 6 bases between. About this clone itself: Its antigen remains unknown.

The sequence derives from an adult in good health. The V call is TRBV12-3 or TRBV12-4, the J call TRBJ1-5; the D is unclear. Specimen: peripheral blood, collected on day 0 of AZD1222 vaccination. The CDR3 DNA is TGTGCCAGCAGTTTGTCCCTTCAGCCCCAGCATTTT. Protein product: CASSLSLQPQHF.